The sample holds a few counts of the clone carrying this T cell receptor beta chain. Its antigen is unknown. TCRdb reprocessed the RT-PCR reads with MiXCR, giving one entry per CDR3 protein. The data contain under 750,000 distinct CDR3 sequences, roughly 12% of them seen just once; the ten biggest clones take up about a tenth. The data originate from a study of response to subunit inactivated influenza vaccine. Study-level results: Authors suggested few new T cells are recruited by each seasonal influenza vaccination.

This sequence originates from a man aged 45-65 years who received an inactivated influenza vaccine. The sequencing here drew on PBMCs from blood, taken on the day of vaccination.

In DNA, the CDR3 is TGTGCCAGCAGCATAATTTTTGAACCTCCCGCGGGAAATGAGCAGTTCTTC. Its translation is CASSIIFEPPAGNEQFF. The chain combines TRBV27 with TRBJ2-1; tentative D call: TRBD2 (6 bases). Germline V gives CDR1 MNHEY, CDR2 SMNVEV (reference sequence). This CDR3 contains 17 residues. V lost 6 bases to trimming and J lost 7 bases, with 25 bases between them.